This T cell receptor (beta chain) was identified in a study of vaccination and CD4 T cells after COVID-19. Background on the study: Post-vaccine sampling followed dose two by a median about 70 days (range 14 to 241).

The treatment here: 10-day PBMC culture with coronavirus spike peptide pools or control peptides (ViraFEST assay). TCR sequencing followed the expansion of antigen-specific T cells with peptide pools in ViraFEST. Positive PCR dates spanned March to December 2020, predating US Alpha, Beta and Delta variants. Each well received some 2.1 million PBMCs, cultured with approximately 9 IU/ml IL-2 and 9 to 10 ug/ml peptide pools. Sequencing of the DNA from cultured CD4+ T cells was carried out with the Oncomine TCR Beta short-read assay. TCRdb recomputed calls from the PCR reads with MiXCR, one row per CDR3 protein. The sample comprises some 17,000 distinct CDR3 sequences, roughly three fifths of which are singletons, and around 5.5% rests with the top ten. The sample holds a few counts of this clonotype. Its target is not known. Specimen: CD4+ T cells from blood, cultured in vitro, collected after SARS-CoV-2 vaccination. This TCR was sampled from a human donor who had recovered from COVID-19.

The CDR3 loop reads CASSSQGVYYGYTF. The DNA of the CDR3 is TGTGCCAGCAGTTCCCAGGGAGTATACTATGGCTACACCTTC. The chain combines TRBV12-3 or TRBV12-4 with TRBJ1-2, with D possibly TRBD1 on 5 matching bases. The V end was cut by 4 bases, the J end by 3 bases, with 12 bases between. CDR3 size: 14 residues.